This TCR beta chain was identified in a study of blood T cell repertoires in COVID-19. Looking at the study overall: From T cells, B-cell-depleted T cells, or PBMCs came the material, which was cDNA or gDNA.

Cohort allocation depended upon clinical history that participants reported. The repertoire was sequenced with immunoSEQ multiplex PCR; TCRdb's copy has only in-frame clones and lacks some. The table lists 350,000 to 400,000 clones, around 87% of them singletons. V lost 6 bases and J 4 bases, leaving 13 bases between the germline ends. The length of the CDR3 is 14 residues. Germline CDR1 is SGHTA and CDR2 is FQGNSA. The chain employs TRBV7-2 and TRBJ1-3; D gene uncertain. The sequenced sample consisted of PBMCs or T cells enriched from blood (not recorded which). The sequence was obtained from a woman aged 25 to 45 with acute COVID-19. The CDR3 bases are TGTGCCAGCAGTCAACAAGTATCCGGAAACACCATATATTTT. This codes for CASSQQVSGNTIYF.